Included here is one T cell receptor beta chain sequence, with context. What it recognizes is unknown. Mismatch with germline at one junction end may stem from a read error. The sample is drawn from a study of metastatic and nonmetastatic thyroid tumors. Across the study: Repertoires from malignant and benign thyroid patients were compared across blood and tumor or nodule tissue. Study-wide results and caveats: As reported, TCR beta diversity in blood and tumor was significantly higher in malignant thyroid tumors than in benign nodules.

The CDR3 length is 18 residues. Germline values: CDR1 SGHRS, CDR2 YFSETQ. Thyroid surgery was performed in patients who had received no treatment beforehand. Methods used by the authors: Variation in CDR3 across clinicopathological groups served as the basis for constructing a distant-metastasis classifier in papillary thyroid cancer. MiXCR was used by TCRdb to re-call the PCR reads. The V and J calls and clone size come from TCRdb's table, not from the authors' own analysis. The sample contains 20,000 to 25,000 clones, about 18% of which appear only once. The sequenced material came from blood. The clonotype was recovered from a male donor with papillary thyroid cancer or a benign thyroid nodule (not recorded which). Some clones in this sample may be carry-over from other donors' samples. The chain is built from TRBV5-1 and TRBJ2-7; D possibly uses TRBD1 or TRBD2 (5 bases each). This CDR3 is CASSSFTPKGPTSDEQYF. CDR3 sequence (DNA): TGCGCCAGCAGCTCGTTTACCCCCAAGGGACCAACCTCCGACGAGCAGTACTTC.